The 20 T cell receptor beta chains below come from one sample, sequenced in a study of shared T cell receptors in the human thymus. TCRdb keeps only in-frame clones here, not all; method: immunoSEQ multiplex PCR. Of approximately 660,000 clones in the sample, roughly 90% were seen once. These same data were also listed under a study on human thymus T cells.

Material: thymocytes. The receptors derive from a boy younger than two with a congenital heart defect.

The chain employs TRBV28 and TRBJ2-5; a weak D match, TRBD1 (6 bases). Germline-derived CDR1 and CDR2 are MDHEN and SYDVKM. The CDR3 covers 15 residues. Trimming removed 2 bases at V and 5 bases at J, with 15 bases between. CDR3 in amino acids: CASSLRGKLWETQYF. CDR3 coding DNA: TGTGCCAGCAGTTTAAGGGGGAAACTATGGGAGACCCAGTACTTC. The full variable domain, its missing parts supplied by reference TRBV28 and TRBJ2-5, is DVKVTQSSRYLVKRTGEKVFLECVQDMDHENMFWYRQDPGLGLRLIYFSYDVKMKEKGDIPEGYSVSREKKERFSLILESASTNQTSMYLCASSLRGKLWETQYFGPGTRLLVL.

The V call is TRBV4-1, the J call TRBJ2-2; 7 positions match TRBD1. With V trimmed by 4 bases and J by 3 bases, 5 bases remained unmatched. This CDR3 spans 15 amino acids. Germline assignment: CDR1 MGHRA and CDR2 YSYEKL. CDR3 protein: CASSPRQGDTGELFF. The CDR3 bases are TGCGCCAGCAGCCCCCGACAGGGTGACACCGGGGAGCTGTTTTTT.

The chain recombines TRBV30 with TRBJ2-1, with 11 bases identical to TRBD1. Trimming at V came to 3 bases and at J to 7 bases, leaving 8 bases not matched to a gene. Germline V gene sequence: CDR1 GTSNPN, CDR2 SVGIG (reference sequence). This CDR3 spans 15 amino acids. CDR3 protein: CAWSHLDRGQNEQFF. The DNA of the CDR3 is TGTGCCTGGAGCCACCTGGACAGGGGGCAAAATGAGCAGTTCTTC.

This clone was counted between two and nine times. The chain links TRBV5-1 to TRBJ2-1; 10 nucleotides agree with TRBD2. V lost 0 bases and J lost 6; bases outside the gene matches: 3. The germline CDR1 and CDR2 sequences are SGHRS and YFSETQ. The CDR3 runs 15 residues. The CDR3 loop reads CASSLGAGGGNEQFF. DNA of the CDR3: TGCGCCAGCAGCTTGGGAGCGGGAGGGGGCAATGAGCAGTTCTTC. Filled out from reference TRBV5-1 and TRBJ2-1, the complete variable domain reads KAGVTQTPRYLIKTRGQQVTLSCSPISGHRSVSWYQQTPGQGLQFLFEYFSETQRNKGNFPGRFSGRQFSNSRSEMNVSTLELGDSALYLCASSLGAGGGNEQFFGPGTRLTVL.

This clone was counted a few times. This chain uses TRBV4-3 with TRBJ1-3; no reliable D call. The CDR3 runs 18 residues. In germline, CDR1 is LGHNA, CDR2 YSLEER. V was trimmed by 0 bases and J by 0 bases, leaving 15 bases between them. The DNA of the CDR3 is TGCGCCAGCAGCCAAGATCGGACGGGGTCGAGCTCTGGAAACACCATATATTTT. Translated: CASSQDRTGSSSGNTIYF.

The chain couples TRBV2 to TRBJ2-2; 13 bases agree with TRBD2. CDR3 length: 16 amino acids. V was clipped by 6 bases and J by 6 bases; unmatched bases: 7. Germline values: CDR1 SNHLY, CDR2 FYNNEI. The CDR3 sequence is CASRDTSGRASGELFF. The CDR3, as DNA: TGTGCCAGCAGAGATACTAGCGGGAGGGCGTCCGGGGAGCTGTTTTTT.

This chain uses TRBV6-1 with TRBJ2-7; TRBD2 is a possible D gene (9 bases). Trimming removed 0 bases from V and 4 bases from J, with 19 bases in between. CDR3 length: 17 residues. Germline CDR1 reads MNHNS; CDR2 reads SASEGT. The CDR3 is CASSEADRGLALYEQYF. The DNA of the CDR3 is TGTGCCAGCAGTGAAGCCGACAGGGGACTAGCACTATACGAGCAGTACTTC.

V is TRBV11-2 and J is TRBJ2-3; 9 bases are a match to TRBD2. This CDR3 has 18 amino acids. Per the germline V gene, CDR1 is SGHAT and CDR2 is FQNNGV. The J segment lost 4 bases and the V segment lost 5 bases, leaving 16 bases of the junction unmatched. CDR3 residues: CASSLFQLAGPPPDTQYF. CDR3 nucleotide sequence: TGTGCCAGCAGCCTATTCCAACTAGCGGGCCCCCCCCCAGATACGCAGTATTTT.

The V gene is TRBV2, the J gene TRBJ2-7; D remains ambiguous. V gave up 4 bases and J gave up 0 bases, with 7 bases separating them. Germline CDR1 is SNHLY and CDR2 is FYNNEI. The CDR3 is 13 residues long. The CDR3 DNA reads as TGTGCCAGCAGTGGTTTAGCCTCCTACGAGCAGTACTTC. Protein sequence: CASSGLASYEQYF.

V and J are TRBV4-2 and TRBJ2-2; 12 bases line up with TRBD2. The CDR3 runs to 22 residues. J gave up 6 bases and V 0 bases, and 20 bases lay outside the gene matches. Germline CDR1 and CDR2: LGHNA and YNFKEQ. Here the CDR3 DNA reads TGTGCCAGCAGCCAAGATCACCGGACTAGCGGGAATAGTATCCGAGGTTCCGGGGAGCTGTTTTTT. Its translation is CASSQDHRTSGNSIRGSGELFF.

This rearrangement joins TRBV30 to TRBJ1-6; D call uncertain. Germline V gene sequence: CDR1 GTSNPN, CDR2 SVGIG (reference sequence). V gave up 0 bases and J gave up 10 bases, with 19 bases separating them. CDR3 length: 16 residues. CDR3 coding DNA: TGTGCCTGGAGTGTTAGGAGGTTATCGAGTATATCACCCCTCCACTTT. Translation: CAWSVRRLSSISPLHF. Full variable domain (remainder filled in from reference TRBV30 and TRBJ1-6): SQTIHQWPATLVQPVGSPLSLECTVEGTSNPNLYWYRQAAGRGLQLLFYSVGIGQISSEVPQNLSASRPQDRQFILSSKKLLLSDSGFYLCAWSVRRLSSISPLHFGNGTRLTVT.

The V call is TRBV30, the J call TRBJ2-7; maybe TRBD1 (6 bases). The CDR3 is 13 amino acids. Trimming removed 2 bases at V and 6 bases at J, with 14 bases between. The V gene's germline CDR1 is GTSNPN and CDR2 SVGIG (reference sequence). CDR3 DNA sequence: TGTGCCTGGAGTCCACGGACAGAAGGCGAGCAGTACTTC. Protein sequence: CAWSPRTEGEQYF.

The chain has TRBV30 and TRBJ2-7; D is perhaps TRBD2 (5 bases). This CDR3 region has 16 residues. Trimming cost V 0 bases and J 1 base, with 16 bases left between them. CDR1 and CDR2 (germline): GTSNPN, SVGIG (reference sequence). The chain's CDR3 is CAWSVRLRAISYEQYF. The DNA for the CDR3 is TGTGCCTGGAGTGTACGGTTGCGGGCAATTTCCTACGAGCAGTACTTC.

For this clone: Other DNA sequences in the sample encode the same CDR3. J is TRBJ1-5 and V is TRBV19; 9 bases match TRBD1. J gave up 2 bases and V 4 bases, and 0 bases lay outside the gene matches. Germline CDR1 and CDR2: LNHDA and SQIVND (reference sequence). The CDR3 is 14 amino acids. The CDR3 loop is CASSRQGGNQPQHF. The DNA for the CDR3 is TGTGCCAGTAGTAGACAGGGGGGCAATCAGCCCCAGCATTTT.

This clone was counted a single time. V and J are TRBV14 and TRBJ1-5; 8 positions agree with TRBD1. This CDR3 region has 17 residues. V gave up 0 bases and J gave up 1 base; unmatched junction bases: 5. The germline V gene encodes CDR1 SGHDN and CDR2 FVKESK. Here the CDR3 DNA reads TGTGCCAGCAGCCAAGAGCCCCGGACAGGGAGCAATCAGCCCCAGCATTTT. Translation: CASSQEPRTGSNQPQHF.

This chain connects TRBV19 to TRBJ1-5, with D perhaps matching TRBD1 (5 bases). Per the germline V gene, CDR1 is LNHDA and CDR2 is SQIVND (reference sequence). The ends were cut back, 10 bases at V and 3 bases at J, with 25 bases in the middle. CDR3 length: 17 residues. Here the CDR3 DNA reads TGTGCCACAGGGCCCTCTCAGTACAGGTCCTACAATCAGCCCCAGCATTTT. It encodes CATGPSQYRSYNQPQHF. The entire variable domain, with the rest obtained from reference TRBV19 and TRBJ1-5, is as follows: DGGITQSPKYLFRKEGQNVTLSCEQNLNHDAMYWYRQDPGQGLRLIYYSQIVNDFQKGDIAEGYSVSREKKESFPLTVTSAQKNPTAFYLCATGPSQYRSYNQPQHFGDGTRLSIL.

The chain carries TRBV7-8 and TRBJ2-3; D remains ambiguous. CDR1 and CDR2 from the germline V gene are SGHVS and FQNEAQ. V was cut by 5 bases and J by 7 bases, with 25 bases left in between. CDR3 size: 17 residues. CDR3 coding DNA: TGTGCCAGCAGCCCGCCCCACCGGGTTCTTGGTCATAATACGCAGTATTTT. Its protein is CASSPPHRVLGHNTQYF.

CDR3 nucleotides: TGTGCCAGCAGCTCCCGGGACAGAAGATACGAGCAGTACTTC. Its translation is CASSSRDRRYEQYF. The chain recombines TRBV5-6 with TRBJ2-5; 7 bases match TRBD1. The J call is in doubt because the DNA end fits TRBJ2-7 better. Germline values: CDR1 SGHDT, CDR2 YYEEEE. The CDR3 length is 14 residues.

The chain combines TRBV10-3 with TRBJ2-1; 7 positions match TRBD2. The germline V gene has CDR1 ENHRY and CDR2 SYGVKD. The CDR3 has 15 amino acids. With 7 bases clipped from V and 4 bases from J, the junction kept 10 bases outside the gene matches. The chain's CDR3 is CAINGLADPYNEQFF. The CDR3 region has the DNA TGTGCCATCAATGGGCTAGCGGACCCGTACAATGAGCAGTTCTTC.

The J gene is TRBJ2-1, the V gene TRBV7-9; 10 nucleotides align to TRBD2. This CDR3 region has 16 residues. Trimming took 1 base from V and 5 from J; bases not matched to a gene: 5. The germline CDR1 and CDR2 sequences are SEHNR and FQNEAQ (reference sequence). The CDR3 bases are TGTGCCAGCAGCTTAGTTCCTAGCGGGAGTCACAATGAGCAGTTCTTC. Amino acids: CASSLVPSGSHNEQFF.